Below are 8 T cell receptor beta chains sequenced from a single sample in a study of T cells in Graves' hyperthyroidism and ophthalmopathy. There were TCR beta CDR3 regions amplified from RNA transcripts. The TCR CDR3 first-round RT-PCR relied on the HTBI primer set. A single record per CDR3 protein comes from TCRdb applying MiXCR to the multiplex PCR reads. The table lists 800,000 or so distinct CDR3 sequences, around 39% of them singletons. The sequenced material came from blood. The receptors come from a man aged 18 to 30 with Graves' hyperthyroidism.

The chain employs TRBV7-2 and TRBJ1-1; no clear D gene. Germline V lookup: CDR1 SGHTA, CDR2 FQGNSA. Trimming cost V 1 base and J 6 bases, with 12 bases left between them. The length of the CDR3 is 14 residues. This CDR3 reads CASSLGSLRSEAFF. The CDR3 coding sequence is TGTGCCAGCAGCTTAGGGTCCTTGCGGTCTGAAGCTTTCTTT. Drawing the rest from reference TRBV7-2 and TRBJ1-1, the complete variable domain is GAGVSQSPSNKVTEKGKDVELRCDPISGHTALYWYRQSLGQGLEFLIYFQGNSAPDKSGLPSDRFSAERTGGSVSTLTIQRTQQEDSAVYLCASSLGSLRSEAFFGQGTRLTVV.

The chain recombines TRBV2 with TRBJ2-7; D perhaps matches TRBD2 (5 bases). The V gene lost 6 bases and the J gene lost 8 bases, with 14 bases spanning the gap. Germline lookup yields CDR1 SNHLY and CDR2 FYNNEI. The CDR3 has 12 residues. The CDR3 region is CASSQRTEKQYF. The CDR3 nucleotides are TGTGCCAGCAGCCAAAGGACTGAGAAGCAGTACTTC.

This clonotype was found many times. The chain links TRBV15 to TRBJ2-7, with D perhaps TRBD1 (7 bases). Germline assignment: CDR1 LNHNV and CDR2 YYDKDF (reference sequence). There are 13 residues in the CDR3. Trimming stripped 4 bases from V and 6 bases from J, with 13 bases between. The CDR3 nucleotides are TGTGCCACCAGCAAAGGCCAGGGGGGCGAGCAGTACTTC. It specifies CATSKGQGGEQYF.

This clonotype was seen a few times. The genes are TRBV2 and TRBJ2-7; 8 nucleotides align to TRBD2. CDR1 is SNHLY and CDR2 is FYNNEI in the germline V gene. The CDR3 is 14 amino acids. Unmatched junction bases numbered 8, after V lost 8 bases and J lost 2 bases. CDR3 in amino acids: CASQALAATYEQYF. The CDR3, as DNA: TGTGCCAGCCAAGCACTAGCGGCCACCTACGAGCAGTACTTC.

This clonotype was picked up many times. The V gene is TRBV5-8, the J gene TRBJ1-6; D possibly corresponds to TRBD1 (6 bases). CDR3 length equals 14 residues. Trimming shortened V by 0 bases and J by 8 bases, and 9 bases separated the two germline ends. Germline CDR1 and CDR2: SGHTS and YDEGEE. CDR3 in amino acids: CASSLDYRDSPLHF. CDR3 coding DNA: TGTGCCAGCAGCTTGGACTACAGGGATTCACCCCTCCACTTT.

A word on this clonotype: Compared with germline, one end of the junction differs, possibly owing to a read error. V usage is TRBV7-9 and J usage is TRBJ1-5; the D gene is possibly TRBD1 (5 bases). Looked up from germline, CDR1 is SEHNR and CDR2 is FQNEAQ (reference sequence). This CDR3 is built from 15 residues. The CDR3 protein is CASSLGTVSSQPQHF. In DNA, the CDR3 is TGTGCCAGCAGTTTAGGGACGGTTAGCAGTCAGCCCCAGCATTTT.

In this sample, this clonotype turned up a few times. The genes are TRBV3-1 and TRBJ2-2, with a tentative D call TRBD1 (6 bases). V lost 4 bases to trimming and J lost 5 bases, with 8 bases between them. The CDR3 runs to 13 residues. Per germline, CDR1 LGHDT and CDR2 YNNKEL (reference sequence). The CDR3 DNA follows: TGTGCCAGCAGCCGGACAGTAACCGGGGAGCTGTTTTTT. This encodes CASSRTVTGELFF.

V gene TRBV29-1 combines with J gene TRBJ2-1; D possibly matches TRBD1 or TRBD2 (5 bases each). Between the trimmed V and J ends, which lost 3 bases and 9 bases, there was a span of 12 bases. Germline lookup yields CDR1 SQVTM and CDR2 ANQGSEA. The CDR3 contains 12 residues. The CDR3 DNA reads TGCAGCGTTGATTTGGGGACCGCTGAGCAGTTCTTC. This gives the protein CSVDLGTAEQFF.